This T cell receptor (beta chain) comes out of a study of cytotoxic CD8 clonotypes in ibrutinib-treated CLL. As for the study in general: Median treatment time before response sampling was approximately twelve months, range 6 to 36.

On this clone itself: Its antigen remains unidentified.

The repertoire was sequenced with immunoSEQ multiplex PCR; TCRdb's copy has only in-frame clones and lacks some. The sample holds 300,000 to 400,000 clones, 67% seen once. Findings and caveats of the study: Sample timing was unmatched between remission and later-progressing patients; lymph nodes unstudied.

The germline CDR1 and CDR2 sequences are SGHRS and YFSETQ. This CDR3 region has 15 residues. The V end was cut by 4 bases, the J end by 5 bases, with 18 bases between. This sample comprised PBMCs, obtained after 36 months of ibrutinib treatment. The TCR comes from a human donor with chronic lymphocytic leukemia. V and J are TRBV5-1 and TRBJ2-5; D tentatively fits TRBD1 or TRBD2 (5 bases each). CDR3 loop: CASSPSGTVGETQYF. The CDR3 coding sequence is TGCGCCAGCAGCCCCTCCGGGACGGTTGGGGAGACCCAGTACTTC.